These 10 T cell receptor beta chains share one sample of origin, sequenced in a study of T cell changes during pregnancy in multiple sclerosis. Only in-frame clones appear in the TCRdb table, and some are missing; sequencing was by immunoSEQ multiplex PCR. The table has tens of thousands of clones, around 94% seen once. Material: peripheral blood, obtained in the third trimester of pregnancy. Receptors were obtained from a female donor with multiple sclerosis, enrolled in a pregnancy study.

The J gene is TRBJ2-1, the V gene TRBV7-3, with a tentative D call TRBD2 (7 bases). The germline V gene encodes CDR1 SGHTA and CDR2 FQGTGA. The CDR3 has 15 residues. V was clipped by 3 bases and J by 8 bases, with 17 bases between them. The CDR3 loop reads CASSLGGGGIDEQFF. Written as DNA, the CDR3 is TGTGCCAGCAGCTTGGGAGGGGGGGGCATCGATGAGCAGTTCTTC.

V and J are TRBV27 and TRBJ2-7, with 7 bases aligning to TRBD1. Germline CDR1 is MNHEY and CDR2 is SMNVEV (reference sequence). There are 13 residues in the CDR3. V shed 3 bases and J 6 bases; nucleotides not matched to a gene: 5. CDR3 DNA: TGTGCCAGCAGTTTCAACAGGGGCGCCGAGCAGTACTTC. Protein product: CASSFNRGAEQYF.

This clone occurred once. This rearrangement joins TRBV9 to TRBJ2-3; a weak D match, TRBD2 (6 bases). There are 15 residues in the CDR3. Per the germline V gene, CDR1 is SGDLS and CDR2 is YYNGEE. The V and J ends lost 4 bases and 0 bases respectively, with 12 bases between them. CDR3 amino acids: CASSPDAGSTDTQYF. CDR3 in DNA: TGTGCCAGCAGCCCCGATGCGGGGAGCACAGATACGCAGTATTTT.

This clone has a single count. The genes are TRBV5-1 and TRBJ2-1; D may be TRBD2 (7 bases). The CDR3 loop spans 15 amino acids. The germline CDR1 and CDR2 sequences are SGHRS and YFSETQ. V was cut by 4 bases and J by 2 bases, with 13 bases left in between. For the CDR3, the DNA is TGCGCCAGCAGCCTCGGGGGGACACCCTACAATGAGCAGTTCTTC. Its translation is CASSLGGTPYNEQFF.

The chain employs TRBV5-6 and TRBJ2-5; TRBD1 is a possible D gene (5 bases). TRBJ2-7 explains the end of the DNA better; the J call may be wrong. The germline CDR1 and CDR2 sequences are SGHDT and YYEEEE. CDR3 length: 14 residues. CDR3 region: CASSLFPRDYEQYF. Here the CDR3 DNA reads TGTGCCAGCAGCTTGTTTCCCAGGGACTACGAGCAGTACTTC.

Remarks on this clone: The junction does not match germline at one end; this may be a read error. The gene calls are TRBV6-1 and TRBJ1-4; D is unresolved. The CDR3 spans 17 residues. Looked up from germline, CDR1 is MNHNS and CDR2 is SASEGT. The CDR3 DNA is TGTGCCAGCAGTCAAGCCCCTTCCGCAAGCGGAAATGAAAAACTGTTTTTT. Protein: CASSQAPSASGNEKLFF.

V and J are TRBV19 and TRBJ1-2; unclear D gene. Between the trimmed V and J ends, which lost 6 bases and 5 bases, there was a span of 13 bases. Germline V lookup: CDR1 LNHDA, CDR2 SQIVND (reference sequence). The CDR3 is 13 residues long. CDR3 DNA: TGTGCCAGTAGCGAGACAAACTTTTATGGCTACACCTTC. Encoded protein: CASSETNFYGYTF.

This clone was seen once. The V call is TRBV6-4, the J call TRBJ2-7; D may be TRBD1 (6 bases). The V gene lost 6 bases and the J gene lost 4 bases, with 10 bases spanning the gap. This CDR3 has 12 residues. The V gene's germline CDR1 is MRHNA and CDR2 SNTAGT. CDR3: CASSGRGYEQYF. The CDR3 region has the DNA TGTGCCAGCAGCGGCAGGGGTTACGAGCAGTACTTC.

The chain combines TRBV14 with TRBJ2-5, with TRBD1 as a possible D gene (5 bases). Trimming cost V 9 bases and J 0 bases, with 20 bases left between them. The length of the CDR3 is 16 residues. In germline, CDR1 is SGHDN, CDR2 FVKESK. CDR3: CARTRAGKRYQETQYF. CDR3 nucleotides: TGTGCCAGGACCAGGGCAGGGAAACGGTACCAAGAGACCCAGTACTTC.

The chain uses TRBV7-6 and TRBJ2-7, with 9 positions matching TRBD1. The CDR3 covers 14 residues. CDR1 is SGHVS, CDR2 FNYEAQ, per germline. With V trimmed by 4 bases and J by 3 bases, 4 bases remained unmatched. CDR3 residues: CASSSTTGGYEQYF. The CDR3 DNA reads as TGTGCCAGCAGCTCCACGACAGGGGGCTACGAGCAGTACTTC.